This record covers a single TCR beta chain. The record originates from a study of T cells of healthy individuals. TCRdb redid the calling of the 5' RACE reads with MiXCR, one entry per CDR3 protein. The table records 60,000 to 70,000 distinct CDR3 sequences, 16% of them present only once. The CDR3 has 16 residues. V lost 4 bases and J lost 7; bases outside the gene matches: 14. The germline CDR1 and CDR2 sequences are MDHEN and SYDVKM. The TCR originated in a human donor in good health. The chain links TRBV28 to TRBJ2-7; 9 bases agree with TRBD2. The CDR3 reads CASSSRRSGLAREQYF. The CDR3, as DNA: TGTGCCAGCAGTTCCCGAAGATCGGGACTAGCCCGGGAGCAGTACTTC.